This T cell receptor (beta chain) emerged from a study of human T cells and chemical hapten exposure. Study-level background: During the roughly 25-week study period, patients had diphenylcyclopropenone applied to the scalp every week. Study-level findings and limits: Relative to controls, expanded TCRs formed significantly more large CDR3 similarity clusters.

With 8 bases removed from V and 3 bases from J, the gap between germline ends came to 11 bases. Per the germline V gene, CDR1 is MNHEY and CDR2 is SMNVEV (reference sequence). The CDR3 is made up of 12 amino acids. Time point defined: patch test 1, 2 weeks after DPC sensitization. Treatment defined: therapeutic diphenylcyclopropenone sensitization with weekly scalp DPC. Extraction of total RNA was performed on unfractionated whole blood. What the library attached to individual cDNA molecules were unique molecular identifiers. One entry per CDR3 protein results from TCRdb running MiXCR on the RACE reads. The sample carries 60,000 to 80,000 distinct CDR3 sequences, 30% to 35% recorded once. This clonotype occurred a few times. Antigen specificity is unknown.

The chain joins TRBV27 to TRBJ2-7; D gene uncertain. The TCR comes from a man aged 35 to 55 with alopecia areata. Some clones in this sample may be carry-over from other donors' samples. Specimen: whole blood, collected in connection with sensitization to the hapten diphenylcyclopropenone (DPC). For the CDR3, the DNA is TGTGCCAGCGGAAATAGTAGCTACGAGCAGTACTTC. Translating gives CASGNSSYEQYF.